Following are 30 T cell receptor beta chains from one sample sequenced in a study of T cell changes during pregnancy in multiple sclerosis. Repertoires were generated with immunoSEQ multiplex PCR, while TCRdb's copy carries only in-frame clones and drops some. In the table there are about 30,000 clones, under 95% of which are singletons. The sample in question was CD4+ T cells from peripheral blood mononuclear cells, obtained after pregnancy. The receptors were sampled from a female donor with multiple sclerosis, enrolled in a pregnancy study.

Points on this clone: The sample has other DNA sequences that encode this CDR3 too. This chain connects TRBV5-1 to TRBJ2-4; 9 bases agree with TRBD1. J lost 10 bases, V lost 0 bases, and 2 bases had no gene match. Germline V gene lookup returns CDR1 SGHRS and CDR2 YFSETQ. This CDR3 contains 13 residues. DNA of the CDR3: TGCGCCAGCAGCTTGGGACAGGGGGGTATTCAGTACTTC. This translates into CASSLGQGGIQYF. Variable domain in full (rest from reference TRBV5-1 and TRBJ2-4): KAGVTQTPRYLIKTRGQQVTLSCSPISGHRSVSWYQQTPGQGLQFLFEYFSETQRNKGNFPGRFSGRQFSNSRSEMNVSTLELGDSALYLCASSLGQGGIQYFGAGTRLSVL.

The chain is built from TRBV4-2 and TRBJ1-2; tentatively, D is TRBD1 (5 bases). The CDR3 runs to 14 residues. From germline, CDR1 is LGHNA and CDR2 YNFKEQ. The V end lost 0 bases, the J end lost 8 bases, and 13 bases lay between the germline ends. The CDR3 sequence is CASSQDREVRGYTF. CDR3 in DNA: TGTGCCAGCAGCCAAGACAGGGAGGTTAGGGGCTACACCTTC.

The genes are TRBV5-1 and TRBJ1-1, with 7 positions matching TRBD1. Trimming at V came to 7 bases and at J to 11 bases, leaving 17 bases not matched to a gene. Germline V gene data show CDR1 as SGHRS and CDR2 as YFSETQ. The CDR3 is made up of 14 amino acids. CDR3 in amino acids: CASRTGDRVVPAFF. The DNA for the CDR3 is TGCGCCAGCCGGACTGGAGACAGGGTGGTGCCTGCTTTCTTT.

The chain uses TRBV28 and TRBJ2-3, with D unclear. The V end lost 4 bases, the J end lost 11 bases, and 7 bases lay between the germline ends. Germline V gene data show CDR1 as MDHEN and CDR2 as SYDVKM. This CDR3 spans 10 amino acids. The CDR3 DNA is TGTGCCAGCAGTTCCCTAGTGCAGTATTTT. Translated, it gives CASSSLVQYF.

J is TRBJ2-1 and V is TRBV7-2; TRBD2 matches 8 bases. J was trimmed by 6 bases and V by 1 base; bases with no gene match: 11. The CDR3 has 17 amino acids. Germline V CDR1 and CDR2: SGHTA, FQGNSA. CDR3 DNA sequence: TGTGCCAGCAGCTTAGTGGGGACTAGTGGTACCTCCAATGAGCAGTTCTTC. Translation: CASSLVGTSGTSNEQFF.

This chain uses TRBV6-5 with TRBJ2-3; possible D gene TRBD2, 6 bases. Trimming removed 8 bases from V and 6 bases from J, with 18 bases in between. Germline loops: CDR1 MNHEY, CDR2 SVGAGI. The CDR3 is made up of 14 amino acids. The CDR3 spells CASWDSIRGDTQYF. The CDR3, as DNA: TGTGCCAGCTGGGACTCGATACGGGGCGATACGCAGTATTTT.

The chain uses TRBV18 and TRBJ2-7; D not resolved. This CDR3 is built from 13 residues. CDR1 and CDR2 (germline): KGHSH, LQKENI. V lost 5 bases, J lost 6 bases, and 14 bases lay in between. The CDR3 region has the DNA TGTGCCAGCTCAACCGGAAGACTCGGCGAGCAGTACTTC. Encoded protein: CASSTGRLGEQYF. Supplemented by reference TRBV18 and TRBJ2-7, the full variable domain reads NAGVMQNPRHLVRRRGQEARLRCSPMKGHSHVYWYRQLPEEGLKFMVYLQKENIIDESGMPKERFSAEFPKEGPSILRIQQVVRGDSAAYFCASSTGRLGEQYFGPGTRLTVT.

V is TRBV12-5 and J is TRBJ1-2; the match to TRBD1 covers 10 bases. The germline V gene has CDR1 LGHNT and CDR2 FRNRAP. V gave up 2 bases and J gave up 3 bases; unmatched junction bases: 3. The CDR3 has 15 residues. CDR3 loop: CASGLLGQGYYGYTF. The DNA of the CDR3 is TGTGCTAGTGGTTTGTTGGGACAGGGGTACTATGGCTACACCTTC.

V and J are TRBV29-1 and TRBJ2-2; perhaps TRBD2 as D (5 bases). V lost 3 bases to trimming and J lost 7 bases, with 12 bases between them. The length of the CDR3 is 13 residues. Per germline, CDR1 SQVTM and CDR2 ANQGSEA. The CDR3 region is CSVDRGGGGELFF. As DNA, the CDR3 is TGCAGCGTTGACCGCGGAGGCGGCGGGGAGCTGTTTTTT.

The rearrangement joins TRBV7-9 to TRBJ2-2; 16 bases are shared with TRBD2. This CDR3 has 19 residues. Germline V gives CDR1 SEHNR, CDR2 FQNEAQ (reference sequence). Germline trimming cut 5 bases from V and 4 bases from J; bases unmatched to any gene: 10. CDR3 sequence (DNA): TGTGCCAGCAGCAAAAGGGGACTAGCGGGAGGGCCGAGCACCGGGGAGCTGTTTTTT. This gives the protein CASSKRGLAGGPSTGELFF.

This clone was counted only a few times. This rearrangement joins TRBV10-1 to TRBJ2-7; 7 nucleotides agree with TRBD2. This CDR3 region has 16 residues. The junction had 15 bases not matched to a gene; V was cut back by 8 bases and J by 2 bases. The germline CDR1 and CDR2 sequences are WNHNN and SYGVQD (reference sequence). The CDR3 coding sequence is TGCGCCAGCGGCCGGGGGGACTTCGGTAGGACCTACGAGCAGTACTTC. It specifies CASGRGDFGRTYEQYF.

This clone was picked up one time. CDR3 amino acids: CASSQDRDTEAFF. The CDR3 nucleotides read TGCGCCAGCAGCCAAGACAGGGACACTGAAGCTTTCTTT. This chain uses TRBV4-1 with TRBJ1-1; D is perhaps TRBD1 (5 bases). Germline CDR1 reads MGHRA; CDR2 reads YSYEKL. Trimming took off 0 bases at V and 3 bases at J, with 5 bases between the two ends. This CDR3 has 13 amino acids.

This clone was counted once. V and J are TRBV2 and TRBJ2-5; D not certain. Trimming removed 5 bases at V and 5 bases at J, with 18 bases between. This CDR3 spans 15 amino acids. Germline CDR1 is SNHLY and CDR2 is FYNNEI. This chain's CDR3 is CASSSTPPVFETQYF. In DNA form, the CDR3 reads TGTGCCAGCAGTTCGACTCCCCCGGTTTTCGAGACCCAGTACTTC.

The V and J genes are TRBV5-6 and TRBJ1-6; D perhaps matches TRBD1 (6 bases). Trimming took off 4 bases at V and 6 bases at J, with 11 bases between the two ends. This CDR3 region has 14 residues. The germline V gene has CDR1 SGHDT and CDR2 YYEEEE. The DNA of the CDR3 is TGTGCCAGCAGCCCGGGACACCTTAATTCACCCCTCCACTTT. This codes for CASSPGHLNSPLHF.

The chain links TRBV19 to TRBJ1-3, with 10 positions matching TRBD1. The V gene's germline CDR1 is LNHDA and CDR2 SQIVND (reference sequence). The CDR3 is made up of 15 amino acids. V was pared by 4 bases and J by 0 bases, with 0 bases of the junction left unmatched. The CDR3 DNA reads TGTGCCAGTAGTAGGGACAGGGGCTCTGGAAACACCATATATTTT. It encodes CASSRDRGSGNTIYF.

The chain employs TRBV30 and TRBJ2-5; D is unresolved. With 2 bases removed from V and 5 bases from J, the gap between germline ends came to 9 bases. Germline V gene data show CDR1 as GTSNPN and CDR2 as SVGIG (reference sequence). This CDR3 contains 12 residues. CDR3 sequence reads: CAWSTVFETQYF. CDR3 sequence (DNA): TGTGCCTGGAGTACTGTGTTCGAGACCCAGTACTTC.

J is TRBJ2-1 and V is TRBV7-6, with D possibly TRBD1 on 7 matching bases. Trimming took 7 bases from V and 8 from J, leaving 15 bases between them. This CDR3 has 13 residues. Germline CDR1 reads SGHVS; CDR2 reads FNYEAQ. CDR3 region: CASIPWRGHEQFF. The CDR3, as DNA: TGTGCCAGCATCCCCTGGAGGGGGCATGAGCAGTTCTTC.

This clone has only one observation. This chain links TRBV7-2 with TRBJ1-6; D unclear. In germline, CDR1 is SGHTA, CDR2 FQGNSA. This CDR3 is built from 14 residues. V was clipped by 6 bases and J by 3 bases, with 9 bases between them. The CDR3 nucleotides read TGTGCCAGCAGTGTTAGCAGCTATAATTCACCCCTCCACTTT. It is translated as CASSVSSYNSPLHF.

V and J are TRBV25-1 and TRBJ2-7; D gene ambiguous. The germline CDR1 and CDR2 sequences are MGHDK and SYGVNS. The CDR3 covers 12 residues. V lost 5 bases to trimming and J lost 5 bases, with 10 bases between them. CDR3 nucleotides: TGTGCCAGCAGTAAGATGGCGGACGAGCAGTACTTC. Encoded protein: CASSKMADEQYF.

This chain uses TRBV7-9 with TRBJ2-1; 8 nucleotides agree with TRBD2. V trimming: 7 bases; J trimming: 4 bases; junction bases outside the gene matches: 15. Germline V gene data show CDR1 as SEHNR and CDR2 as FQNEAQ (reference sequence). The CDR3 has 17 amino acids. Written as DNA, the CDR3 is TGTGCCAGCACCTCACCTCCTTACCCGGGGGGGTACAATGAGCAGTTCTTC. Translation: CASTSPPYPGGYNEQFF.

This chain connects TRBV6-1 to TRBJ1-1; 8 positions match TRBD1. V was pared by 7 bases and J by 4 bases, with 5 bases of the junction left unmatched. Germline CDR1 is MNHNS and CDR2 is SASEGT. The CDR3 has 13 amino acids. This CDR3 reads CASTQGALTEAFF. The CDR3 region has the DNA TGTGCCAGCACCCAGGGGGCTCTCACTGAAGCTTTCTTT.

V is TRBV7-3 and J is TRBJ2-3; 7 positions agree with TRBD1. Germline lookup yields CDR1 SGHTA and CDR2 FQGTGA. The length of the CDR3 is 15 residues. The ends lost 6 bases at V and 4 bases at J; junction bases unmatched: 10. DNA for the CDR3: TGTGCCAGCAGTCATACGACAGGGAAGGCAGATACGCAGTATTTT. Its translation is CASSHTTGKADTQYF.

This clone has a handful of counts. The CDR3 DNA is TGTGCCAGTAGTCTATACCCGAACACTGAAGCTTTCTTT. As protein: CASSLYPNTEAFF. This chain uses TRBV19 with TRBJ1-1; D remains unclear. The length of the CDR3 is 13 residues. Germline V lookup: CDR1 LNHDA, CDR2 SQIVND (reference sequence). Trimming cost V 5 bases and J 1 base, with 8 bases left between them.

The rearrangement joins TRBV6-6 to TRBJ1-1; D gene uncertain. The CDR3 is 14 amino acids. V was cut by 7 bases and J by 0 bases, with 12 bases left in between. Per germline, CDR1 MNHNY and CDR2 SVGAGI (reference sequence). CDR3 bases: TGTGCCAGCACCTCTGCGGGCATGAACACTGAAGCTTTCTTT. It translates to CASTSAGMNTEAFF.

This clone has just one count. This chain links TRBV10-1 with TRBJ1-3; D call uncertain. CDR1 and CDR2 (germline): WNHNN, SYGVQD (reference sequence). The CDR3 sequence is 13 residues long. Trimming removed 4 bases at V and 6 bases at J, with 10 bases between. The CDR3 coding sequence is TGCGCCAGCAGTGGACACATGGAAAACACCATATATTTT. Translation gives CASSGHMENTIYF.

The chain is built from TRBV10-1 and TRBJ2-3, with D unresolved. The CDR3 covers 14 residues. V was pared by 3 bases and J by 0 bases, with 7 bases between. In germline, CDR1 is WNHNN, CDR2 SYGVQD (reference sequence). CDR3 protein: CASSDPTSTDTQYF. CDR3 bases: TGCGCCAGCAGTGATCCGACTAGCACAGATACGCAGTATTTT.

The chain links TRBV5-1 to TRBJ2-7, with D perhaps TRBD1 (6 bases). Between the trimmed V and J ends, which lost 0 bases and 4 bases, there was a span of 17 bases. Germline V gene sequence: CDR1 SGHRS, CDR2 YFSETQ. The CDR3 loop spans 16 amino acids. The CDR3 spells CASSLARDTNLYEQYF. The CDR3 region has the DNA TGCGCCAGCAGCTTGGCGAGGGACACGAATTTATACGAGCAGTACTTC.

This clone was found a few times. Here the CDR3 DNA reads TGTGCCAGCAGTGACGACAGGGAGGGCTACACCTTC. Translated: CASSDDREGYTF. The chain employs TRBV2 and TRBJ1-2, with TRBD1 identical over 7 bases. V was pared by 3 bases and J by 8 bases, with 3 bases of the junction left unmatched. Germline V gives CDR1 SNHLY, CDR2 FYNNEI. The length of the CDR3 is 12 residues.

V is TRBV7-3 and J is TRBJ1-2; D is possibly TRBD1 (6 bases). This CDR3 is 13 amino acids long. CDR1 and CDR2 from the germline V gene are SGHTA and FQGTGA. V shed 5 bases and J shed 2 bases, with 9 bases lying between them. CDR3: CASSPQGNYGYTF. CDR3 nucleotide sequence: TGTGCCAGCAGCCCACAGGGCAACTATGGCTACACCTTC. Combining the CDR3 with reference TRBV7-3 and TRBJ1-2 gives the whole variable domain GAGVSQTPSNKVTEKGKYVELRCDPISGHTALYWYRQSLGQGPEFLIYFQGTGAADDSGLPNDRFFAVRPEGSVSTLKIQRTERGDSAVYLCASSPQGNYGYTFGSGTRLTVV.

V is TRBV6-5 and J is TRBJ2-1; 7 nucleotides agree with TRBD1. The germline gives CDR1 MNHEY, CDR2 SVGAGI. The CDR3 length is 14 residues. The ends lost 7 bases at V and 1 base at J; junction bases unmatched: 4. The CDR3, as DNA: TGTGCCAGCACCCGACAGGGATCCTACAATGAGCAGTTCTTC. This gives the protein CASTRQGSYNEQFF.